This T cell receptor beta chain appears in the sequencing data of a study of graft-versus-host responses after intestinal transplantation. V lost 3 bases to trimming and J lost 12 bases, with 12 bases between them. The CDR3 sequence is 12 residues long. The germline V gene encodes CDR1 MNHNS and CDR2 SASEGT. Profiled with immunoSEQ multiplex PCR; TCRdb holds only in-frame clones, not every one. The sample consists of around 33,000 clones, around 94% of them appearing once. This TCR derives from a human patient who received an intestinal transplant, so some T cells may come from the graft donor. This sample comprised PBMCs, obtained 16 days after intestinal transplant. V gene TRBV6-1 combines with J gene TRBJ2-1; D gene ambiguous. The CDR3 spells CASSEWRTAQFF. DNA of the CDR3: TGTGCCAGCAGTGAGTGGCGGACCGCGCAGTTCTTC.